This is a list of T cell receptor beta chains from one sample in a study of response to subunit inactivated influenza vaccine. TCRdb recomputed calls from the RT-PCR reads with MiXCR, one row per CDR3 protein. The sample lists around 850,000 distinct CDR3 sequences, about 18% seen once, with about a tenth in the top ten. Specimen: PBMCs from blood, collected about 5 days after vaccination. Receptor source: a man aged 50-60 years who received an inactivated influenza vaccine. Each CDR3 is given with its conserved first and last residue. Fields, in order: J gene, D gene, V gene, clone size, CDR3 DNA, CDR3 protein. A D gene is named only where the DNA matches it firmly. The size of a clone is reported for some rows only, either as once, few or many, or as a class for expanded clones.

TRBJ1-1,.,TRBV12-3/TRBV12-4,many,TGTGCCAGCAGTTTGCACAGTATGCTTTCTGAAGCTTTCTTT,CASSLHSMLSEAFF
TRBJ1-6,TRBD1,TRBV12-3/TRBV12-4,many,TGTGCCAGCAGCCCTGGACAGGGGTATTCACCCCTCCACTTT,CASSPGQGYSPLHF
TRBJ1-4,.,TRBV12-3/TRBV12-4,.,TGTGCCAGCACCCGGGCGGTAGCAACTAATGAAAAACTGTTTTTT,CASTRAVATNEKLFF
TRBJ2-3,TRBD2,TRBV28,few,TGTGCCAGCAGAACACTAGCGGGAGGCGGAGATACGCAGTATTTT,CASRTLAGGGDTQYF
TRBJ2-1,.,TRBV4-2,few,TGTGCCAGCAGCCAGGCCTCGGGCGGGTTCTCCTACAATGAGCAGTTCTTC,CASSQASGGFSYNEQFF
TRBJ1-2,.,TRBV19,few,TGTGCCAGCATACCCTTAGGGGGGCTTAACTATGGCTACACCTTC,CASIPLGGLNYGYTF
TRBJ2-1,.,TRBV6-1,.,TGTGCCAGCAGTCAAACAGGGGGGGCCCTCTACAATGAGCAGTTCTTC,CASSQTGGALYNEQFF
TRBJ1-4,TRBD1,TRBV7-9,few,TGTGCCAGCAGCGTCCGACAGGGGAATGAAAAACTGTTTTTT,CASSVRQGNEKLFF
TRBJ2-1,.,TRBV4-1,once,TGCGCCAGCAGCCAAGCAGGGATTGAGCAGTTCTTC,CASSQAGIEQFF
TRBJ2-5,TRBD2,TRBV20-1,.,TGCAGTGCCCCTCGGGTAGCGGGAGGGGTGACCCAGTACTTC,CSAPRVAGGVTQYF
TRBJ2-3,TRBD2,TRBV7-2,.,TGTGCCAGCAGCTTAAGGCGGGAGGTGAGGGCAGATACGCAGTATTTT,CASSLRREVRADTQYF
TRBJ2-1,.,TRBV20-1,.,TGCAGTGCCCCAGAAAGTATCAATGAGCAGTTCTTC,CSAPESINEQFF
TRBJ2-7,.,TRBV20-1,few,TGCAGTGCTCCGACTAGTTACGGTCGTTCGATCTACGAGCAGTACTTC,CSAPTSYGRSIYEQYF
TRBJ2-1,TRBD2,TRBV29-1,few,TGCAGCGTTGCAGGACTAGCGGGATATGAGCAGTTCTTC,CSVAGLAGYEQFF
TRBJ2-7,.,TRBV20-1,.,TGCAGTGCTAGAGGCGTTTATGCCTACGAGCAGTACTTC,CSARGVYAYEQYF
TRBJ2-2,.,TRBV6-2/TRBV6-3,.,TGTGCCAGCAGTTACGGTCTGGGCACCGGGGAGCTGTTTTTT,CASSYGLGTGELFF
TRBJ2-2,TRBD2,TRBV12-3/TRBV12-4,many,TGTGCCAGCAGTTTCCCACGGACTAGCGGGGTCTCCGGGGAGCTGTTTTTT,CASSFPRTSGVSGELFF
TRBJ2-3,.,TRBV4-3,.,TGCGCCAGCAGCCAAAACTACAAACTCACAGATACGCAGTATTTT,CASSQNYKLTDTQYF
TRBJ1-5,.,TRBV12-3/TRBV12-4,.,TGTGCCAGCAGTTTGGGAGCCACGAATCAGCCCCAGCATTTT,CASSLGATNQPQHF
TRBJ2-1,TRBD1,TRBV6-1,.,TGTGCCAGCAGTACAACCCGACAGGGCGGTGAGCAGTTCTTC,CASSTTRQGGEQFF
TRBJ2-5,TRBD1,TRBV29-1,.,TGCAGCGCCCTGAGGACAGGGGGACGGGAGACCCAGTACTTC,CSALRTGGRETQYF
TRBJ1-2,.,TRBV7-9,few,TGTGCCAGCAGCCCACCTCATGGGGGATCGGGCTACACCTTC,CASSPPHGGSGYTF
TRBJ2-7,.,TRBV24-1,many,TGTGCCACCAGTGCAACAGGGCAGTACTCGAAGCAGTACTTC,CATSATGQYSKQYF
TRBJ1-2,.,TRBV7-2,few,TGTGCCAGCAGCTTATTGCGAAACTATGGCTACACCTTC,CASSLLRNYGYTF
TRBJ2-7,.,TRBV20-1,few,TGCAGTGCTAGACAGGGAAACTACGAGCAGTACTTC,CSARQGNYEQYF
TRBJ2-3,.,TRBV15,.,TGTGCCACCAGCACGGGTCGGAGCTCGGGCACAGATACGCAGTATTTT,CATSTGRSSGTDTQYF
TRBJ2-7,.,TRBV7-9,.,TGTGCCAGCAGCTCATACGAGGGACCCCGTTACTACGAGCAGTACTTC,CASSSYEGPRYYEQYF
TRBJ2-1,TRBD2,TRBV25-1,few,TGTGCCAGCAGTTCAGGACTAGCGGGAGTTAGCTCCTACAATGAGCAGTTCTTC,CASSSGLAGVSSYNEQFF
TRBJ2-3,TRBD1,TRBV15,.,TGTGCCACCAGCGGAAGGGACAGCCTGGGGATTACAGATACGCAGTATTTT,CATSGRDSLGITDTQYF
TRBJ2-5,TRBD1,TRBV7-3,.,TGTGCCAGCAGCCCGGGTGCCGGGACAGGGAATAGGTACAACCAAGAGACCCAGTACTTC,CASSPGAGTGNRYNQETQYF
TRBJ1-1,TRBD1,TRBV12-3/TRBV12-4,.,TGTGCCAGCAGTCCCACAGGGGCAACCGGTGAAGCTTTCTTT,CASSPTGATGEAFF
TRBJ1-5,.,TRBV24-1,.,TGTGCCACCAGTGAAGGGGTATATGGCAATCAGCCCCAGCATTTT,CATSEGVYGNQPQHF
TRBJ2-2,.,TRBV9,.,TGTGCCAGCAGCGTAGCTGGGGGTAGCGGTCTTACCGGGGAGCTGTTTTTT,CASSVAGGSGLTGELFF
TRBJ2-7,TRBD1,TRBV20-1,.,TGCAATGCTCGCACAGGGGAACGCCCCTACGAGCAGTACTTC,CNARTGERPYEQYF
TRBJ2-6,.,TRBV7-9,.,TGTGCCAGCAGCCGGAAGGCGACTGGGGCCAACGTCCTGACTTTC,CASSRKATGANVLTF
TRBJ1-2,.,TRBV20-1,many,TGCAGTGCCTCCGACAGAGCCGCCCCAGGGTATGGCTACACCTTC,CSASDRAAPGYGYTF
TRBJ2-7,TRBD1,TRBV27,few,TGTGCCAGCAGTTTATCCTGGCAGGGGGCCTACGAGCAGTACTTC,CASSLSWQGAYEQYF
TRBJ2-2,.,TRBV14,.,TGTGCCAGCAGCCGGGACGAGACGAACACCGGGGAGCTGTTTTTT,CASSRDETNTGELFF
TRBJ2-2,.,TRBV30,.,TGTGCCTGGAGGCCTCCCTGGGCCGGGGAGCTGTTTTTT,CAWRPPWAGELFF
TRBJ2-7,.,TRBV2,.,TGTGCCAGCAGTGAGCTAGGGCGCGAGCAGTACTTC,CASSELGREQYF
TRBJ2-5,.,TRBV29-1,few,TGCAGCGTTGAGGGGGCCCTTGGAGTGGGAAAAGAGACCCAGTACTTC,CSVEGALGVGKETQYF
TRBJ1-5,.,TRBV20-1,.,TGCAGTGCTTTTGTGGGGAGCATGAGCAATCAGCCCCAGCATTTT,CSAFVGSMSNQPQHF
TRBJ1-1,.,TRBV12-3/TRBV12-4,.,TGTGCCAGCAGTTTACAGACAGCGGACACTGAAGCTTTCTTT,CASSLQTADTEAFF
TRBJ2-2,TRBD1,TRBV20-1,.,TGCAGTGCTAACAGGGGAAACGCGAACACCGGGGAGCTGTTTTTT,CSANRGNANTGELFF
TRBJ2-7,TRBD1,TRBV15,few,TGTGCCACCAGCAGCGAACCGGGACAGGGGGTGGGAGAGCAGTACTTC,CATSSEPGQGVGEQYF
TRBJ2-7,.,TRBV7-9,few,TGTGCCAGCAGCTCAAGCCCCAGGGCGGCCGAGCAGTACTTC,CASSSSPRAAEQYF
TRBJ1-1,.,TRBV15,.,TGTGCCACCCAGGGAGGGGAGGACCTAAACACTGAAGCTTTCTTT,CATQGGEDLNTEAFF
TRBJ2-2,TRBD1,TRBV27,.,TGTGCCAGCAGTCTAAAGGGCATACGCAGGGGGCTCCTCACGAACACCGGGGAGCTGTTTTTT,CASSLKGIRRGLLTNTGELFF
TRBJ2-7,.,TRBV5-1,few,TGCGCCAGCAGCTTGGAGCCCTCAGGGGTCTCCTACGAGCAGTACTTC,CASSLEPSGVSYEQYF
TRBJ2-1,TRBD2,TRBV5-1,.,TGCGCCAGCAGCTTGGACGGGACTAGTGTTACGGAGCAGTTCTTC,CASSLDGTSVTEQFF
TRBJ1-2,.,TRBV12-3/TRBV12-4,.,TGTGCCAGCAGTATTGACTATGGCTACACCTTC,CASSIDYGYTF
TRBJ1-6,.,TRBV12-3/TRBV12-4,many,TGTGCCAGCAGGGGACGCCGGGCCCAGAATAATTCACCCCTCCACTTT,CASRGRRAQNNSPLHF
TRBJ2-7,.,TRBV20-1,few,TGCAGTGCCAATTCCCGGGACCTAACCTACGAGCAGTACTTC,CSANSRDLTYEQYF